These 10 T cell receptor beta chains were sequenced from one sample in a study of spatial heterogeneity in lung cancer. Findings of the study overall: Mutation tallies in tumors tracked expanded intratumoral alpha and beta TCR counts.

MiXCR was run by TCRdb on the 5' RACE reads, yielding one entry per CDR3 protein. The sample includes 15,000 to 20,000 distinct CDR3 sequences, around 6.5% seen only once; the top ten take roughly 3.7%. No antigen has been identified for these receptors. The time point denotes: sample taken at primary tumor resection. The source was lung tumor tissue, collected at surgery. These receptor sequences come from a female donor with early-stage non-small cell lung cancer.

V and J are TRBV10-3 and TRBJ2-5; D remains unclear. The germline gives CDR1 ENHRY, CDR2 SYGVKD. The CDR3 runs to 16 residues. V was cut by 0 bases and J by 2 bases, with 13 bases left in between. The CDR3 reads CAISESDLYLQETQYF. CDR3 coding DNA: TGTGCCATCAGTGAGTCCGACCTTTACCTACAAGAGACCCAGTACTTC.

The sample holds a few counts of this clonotype. The V and J genes are TRBV28 and TRBJ1-2; D may be TRBD1 (6 bases). The CDR3 is 13 residues long. Between the trimmed V and J ends, which lost 6 bases and 7 bases, there was a span of 15 bases. Per germline, CDR1 MDHEN and CDR2 SYDVKM. Written as DNA, the CDR3 is TGTGCCAGCAGGCTAACAGGGTCCGGTGGCTACACCTTC. Translation gives CASRLTGSGGYTF.

The genes are TRBV20-1 and TRBJ2-1; weak D call: TRBD2 (6 bases). Germline V CDR1 and CDR2: DFQATT, SNEGSKA (reference sequence). Trimming pared 3 bases from V and 3 bases from J, leaving 18 bases between. The CDR3 is made up of 16 amino acids. Here the CDR3 reads CSASRGIEAGYNEQFF. The CDR3 DNA reads as TGCAGTGCTAGTCGGGGGATTGAGGCTGGCTACAATGAGCAGTTCTTC.

The V gene is TRBV9, the J gene TRBJ2-5; TRBD2 aligns across 9 bases. Germline loops: CDR1 SGDLS, CDR2 YYNGEE. The CDR3 is 16 amino acids. V was pared by 1 base and J by 5 bases, with 9 bases of the junction left unmatched. The CDR3 DNA is TGTGCCAGCAGCGTATCGTTCAGCGGGAGGAAGGAGACCCAGTACTTC. This translates into CASSVSFSGRKETQYF.

Comments on this clonotype: The junction and the germline gene differ at one end; a read error may be behind it. The genes are TRBV30 and TRBJ1-6, with D possibly TRBD1 on 5 matching bases. There are 14 residues in the CDR3. Germline values: CDR1 GTSNPN, CDR2 SVGIG (reference sequence). The CDR3 bases are TGTGCCTGGAGTGTGGGGCAGTTTAATTCACCCCACCACTTT. Translated, it gives CAWSVGQFNSPHHF.

This chain joins TRBV6-5 and TRBJ1-4, with D hard to call. The CDR3 runs to 15 residues. Per germline, CDR1 MNHEY and CDR2 SVGAGI. The V end was cut by 2 bases, the J end by 0 bases, with 7 bases between. The CDR3: CASSYVLATNEKLFF. CDR3 nucleotide sequence: TGTGCCAGCAGTTACGTGTTAGCAACTAATGAAAAACTGTTTTTT.

The V gene is TRBV20-1, the J gene TRBJ2-1; TRBD1 is a possible D gene (5 bases). The CDR3 runs 13 residues. Germline CDR1 reads DFQATT; CDR2 reads SNEGSKA (reference sequence). The chain's CDR3 is CRPQGDSYNEQFF. In nucleotides, the CDR3 is TGCAGACCACAAGGGGACTCCTACAATGAGCAGTTCTTC.

This clonotype showed up just once. The chain is built from TRBV6-1 and TRBJ2-2; TRBD1 matches at 8 bases. The length of the CDR3 is 14 residues. The junction had 1 base not matched to a gene; V was cut back by 6 bases and J by 1 base. Germline CDR1 and CDR2: MNHNS and SASEGT. The CDR3 DNA reads as TGTGCCAGCAGGGGGACAGGGAACACCGGGGAGCTGTTTTTT. It codes for CASRGTGNTGELFF.

Relative to its sample, this clonotype is medium-sized. This chain links TRBV18 with TRBJ2-5, with D possibly being TRBD2 (5 bases). Germline lookup yields CDR1 KGHSH and CDR2 LQKENI. This CDR3 is built from 14 residues. The V end lost 2 bases, the J end lost 0 bases, and 7 bases lay between the germline ends. The DNA for the CDR3 is TGTGCCAGCTCACCATCCGGGAACCAAGAGACCCAGTACTTC. Translation gives CASSPSGNQETQYF.

Many counts were recorded for this clonotype. The chain combines TRBV6-1 with TRBJ2-6, with D unclear. Germline loops: CDR1 MNHNS, CDR2 SASEGT. Trimming stripped 9 bases from V and 0 bases from J, with 12 bases between. The CDR3 is 15 amino acids. The DNA for the CDR3 is TGTGCCAGTCTACCCCCGGGCTCTGGGGCCAACGTCCTGACTTTC. It encodes CASLPPGSGANVLTF.